Included here is one T cell receptor (beta chain) sequence, with context. This clone's antigen is unknown. Nothing much larger sits one base from this clone, and base qualities are not available. Inclusion was restricted to participants for whom at least one PBMC sample before ART initiation and at least two post-ART samples were available. Every participant with HIV received treatment in the United States of America. Cryopreserved samples of roughly 0.95-10 million PBMC were thawed and washed before DNA extraction. At the time of the earliest PBMC sample, participants with HIV were aged between 23 and 54 years. PBMC samples were contributed by each participant from 1-4 timepoints before ART initiation and 2-8 timepoints after ART initiation, with a median of 7 samples. For every participant, serial HIV viral load, CD4+ T-cell count, ART history and demographic data were obtained. Genomic DNA was extracted from unsorted PBMC with a Qiagen kit on a QIAcube, with processing performed in batches of 12 samples.

The CDR3 spans 15 residues, from the cysteine through the phenylalanine. The DNA shown is the 45-base CDR3, in frame from base 1. The CDR1 and CDR2 encoded by the germline V gene are MGHRA and YSYEKL. The V end loses 2 bases and the J end loses 5 bases, and a stretch of 16 bases separates them. The immunoSEQ hsTCRB v3.0 assay was used at survey level resolution to sequence the TRB variable region. The target sequencing depth for TRB was roughly 40,000-50,000 T-cell genomes per sample. TRB libraries were pooled and sequenced on an Illumina MiSeq using a v3 150-cycle kit. The authors processed their data as follows. Analysis of repertoires was carried out in R inside a reproducible Nextflow workflow spanning QC, data transformation and analysis. LymphoSeq2, an R package for exploring AIRR-Seq data, was used to implement custom analyses. A handful of samples yielding fewer than 5000 total TRB sequences were excluded, leaving roughly 200 analyzed HIV repertoires. Among the approximately 180 HIV repertoires that were kept, roughly 59 were collected before ART initiation and over 120 were collected after ART initiation. Each repertoire was downsampled to 5000 TRB nucleotide sequences, and summary statistics were averaged across 100 downsampling iterations. The analysis kept only TRB sequences whose CDR3 regions were at least seven amino acids long. A Shannon entropy-derived clonality score and the Gini coefficient were used to measure diversity. In the repertoire networks, any two of the top 5000 CDR3 amino acid sequences were linked whenever the two sequences differed by an edit distance of one. For TRB CDR3 amino acid sequences, GLIPH2 was used to predict antigen specificity groups and MHC restriction. CDR3 amino acid sequences were matched against VDJdb and McPAS-TCR to flag known CMV, EBV, HIV or tissue antigen associations. Pre-ART, post-ART and control groups were compared with Wilcoxon signed-rank tests and Holm-Bonferroni correction. TCRdb limited this immuneACCESS table to in-frame rearrangements with V and J called. A share of clones is missing; checked studies link under half to unresolved V genes, and the rest is unexplained. The DNA gave D and trimming, while V, J and clone size come from that table. The sample records about 14,000 clones, 80% to 90% of which are singletons. The ten largest make up 7% to 7.5% of the sample.

The sample originates from a study of long-term antiretroviral therapy in people with HIV (dated 2022 in TCRdb). Concerning the study at large: Collection of the earliest samples took place about a decade ahead of the 2015 WHO recommendation for immediate ART, at a time when ART was typically delayed until CD4 counts fell. This retrospective serial study examined whether starting ART and sustained HIV suppression were associated with changes in the composition and diversity of the TRB repertoire in peripheral blood. From over 25 adults with confirmed HIV infection, the cohort provided 150 to 200 cryopreserved PBMC samples, gathered serially across a mean of around 6 years (range 1-12). Eleven of the 30 participants with HIV were female. No cross-contamination during QIAcube processing was seen in test extractions of a monoclonal T-cell line run alongside about 33 polyclonal samples.

Results and caveats for the whole study, not just this receptor: Because cell numbers in pre-ART samples were limited, unsorted PBMC were profiled instead of sorted CD4+ and CD8+ T cells. The repertoire was dominated across all time points by expanded TRB clones identified before ART initiation, although this dominance was seen to fluctuate and to decrease in many PLHIV after ART. Inferences about post-ART repertoire changes were limited because no data were available on ART adherence, viral resistance or therapy changes. CDR3 length ranges in HIV repertoires were narrower than in controls, and network structure suggested an antigen-experienced repertoire with only a slight naive shift after ART. Starting ART was linked to a significant rise in TRB diversity, yet even with long-term ART the diversity remained significantly lower than in transplant donor controls. Since PBMC availability was limited, sequencing covered only the TCR beta chain, with no alpha chain pairing. The samples span the years 2004 to 2017, and the ART regimens used may be less effective than current regimens.

Rearrangement joined TRBV4-1 to TRBJ2-7, with the D segment identity uncertain. The TCR sequence derives from a man aged 30 to 39 with HIV. The sample here was unsorted PBMCs, taken 0.4 years after starting antiretroviral therapy. The nucleotide sequence is given as TGCGCCAGCAGCCAAAGCCTATTCATTTCCGACGAGCAGTACTTC. Its protein is CASSQSLFISDEQYF.